Presented here are 8 T cell receptor beta chains from one specimen sequenced in a study of T cell changes during pregnancy in multiple sclerosis. Clones were read by immunoSEQ multiplex PCR, and TCRdb kept only the in-frame ones, dropping some. The table includes about 17,000 clones, 85% to 90% detected once. The sample here was CD8+ T cells from peripheral blood mononuclear cells, taken in the third trimester of pregnancy. The receptors were sampled from a female donor in good health, enrolled as a control in a pregnancy study.

The J gene is TRBJ2-1, the V gene TRBV11-2; D call uncertain. The CDR3 sequence is 15 residues long. Germline assignment: CDR1 SGHAT and CDR2 FQNNGV. V was pared by 0 bases and J by 7 bases, with 13 bases between. CDR3 DNA: TGTGCCAGCAGCTTAGATTCCCAAGCCGGGAATGAGCAGTTCTTC. Translation: CASSLDSQAGNEQFF.

The gene calls are TRBV6-1 and TRBJ1-1; TRBD1 agrees at 7 bases. Germline CDR1 MNHNS, CDR2 SASEGT. With 2 bases clipped from V and 6 bases from J, the junction kept 0 bases outside the gene matches. The CDR3 extends over 12 amino acids. CDR3 sequence (DNA): TGTGCCAGCAGTGAAACAGGGGCTGAAGCTTTCTTT. Amino acids: CASSETGAEAFF.

This chain links TRBV27 with TRBJ2-2, with D perhaps matching TRBD2 (7 bases). The V gene's germline CDR1 is MNHEY and CDR2 SMNVEV (reference sequence). CDR3 length equals 13 residues. The V gene lost 3 bases and the J gene lost 9 bases, with 11 bases spanning the gap. The DNA for the CDR3 is TGTGCCAGCAGTTTTGGGGGGGCGCGGGAGCTGTTTTTT. It is translated as CASSFGGARELFF.

The V gene is TRBV5-1, the J gene TRBJ1-2; 7 positions match TRBD1. Germline V gene data show CDR1 as SGHRS and CDR2 as YFSETQ. There are 14 residues in the CDR3. V dropped 3 bases and J dropped 5; count of bases not matched to a gene: 7. Written as DNA, the CDR3 is TGCGCCAGCAGCTCTCCCGGGACAGAATATGGCTACACCTTC. It is translated as CASSSPGTEYGYTF.

The J gene is TRBJ2-3, the V gene TRBV6-4; 10 nucleotides agree with TRBD1. With 5 bases clipped from V and 4 bases from J, the junction kept 6 bases outside the gene matches. The germline V gene has CDR1 MRHNA and CDR2 SNTAGT. The CDR3 is made up of 15 amino acids. DNA of the CDR3: TGTGCCAGCAGTCCGACAGGGGGCGAGGCAGATACGCAGTATTTT. Amino acid sequence: CASSPTGGEADTQYF.

V usage is TRBV6-1 and J usage is TRBJ2-1, with D possibly matching TRBD1 (6 bases). The CDR3 covers 15 residues. V lost 7 bases to trimming and J lost 3 bases, with 16 bases between them. Germline CDR1 and CDR2: MNHNS and SASEGT. The CDR3 region is CASTEPGVDYNEQFF. The CDR3 bases are TGTGCCAGCACCGAGCCAGGGGTCGACTACAATGAGCAGTTCTTC.

The table lists this clone with a count of one. This chain uses TRBV4-3 with TRBJ1-2; weak D call: TRBD1 (5 bases). The CDR3 covers 15 residues. The V end was cut by 1 base, the J end by 3 bases, with 12 bases between. CDR1 and CDR2 (germline): LGHNA, YSLEER. The CDR3 here is CASSQGARGDYGYTF. Here the CDR3 DNA reads TGCGCCAGCAGCCAAGGTGCTAGGGGCGACTATGGCTACACCTTC.

The chain employs TRBV27 and TRBJ2-7, with 8 nucleotides matching TRBD1. J lost 1 base, V lost 5 bases, and 1 base had no gene match. The germline V gene has CDR1 MNHEY and CDR2 SMNVEV (reference sequence). This CDR3 region has 13 residues. The CDR3 DNA follows: TGTGCCAGCAGTCAGGGGGCGTCCTACGAGCAGTACTTC. Translated, it gives CASSQGASYEQYF.